The 11 T cell receptor beta chains listed next were all sequenced from one sample in a study of blood T cell repertoires in COVID-19. Profiling relied on immunoSEQ multiplex PCR, and the TCRdb table lists in-frame clones only, not all of them. Among a few hundred thousand clones, roughly 85% were seen once, and the ten largest hold 5.5% to 6%. The sample comprised PBMCs or T cells enriched from blood (not recorded which). These receptors were taken from a woman aged 30 to 39 who had recovered from COVID-19.

J is TRBJ1-6 and V is TRBV9; no clear D gene. Per the germline V gene, CDR1 is SGDLS and CDR2 is YYNGEE. Trimming left V 0 bases short and J 5 bases short, with 12 bases between. This CDR3 region has 16 residues. This chain's CDR3 is CASSVGMSLDNSPLHF. CDR3 bases: TGTGCCAGCAGCGTAGGAATGAGCCTTGATAATTCACCCCTCCACTTT.

The chain uses TRBV19 and TRBJ1-4; TRBD1 matches at 7 bases. With V trimmed by 5 bases and J by 5 bases, 5 bases remained unmatched. The germline gives CDR1 LNHDA, CDR2 SQIVND (reference sequence). CDR3 length: 14 residues. In DNA, the CDR3 is TGTGCCAGTAGTCCGACAGGGACAAATGAAAAACTGTTTTTT. It codes for CASSPTGTNEKLFF.

The rearrangement links TRBV7-9 to TRBJ1-4; 7 bases agree with TRBD1. Looked up from germline, CDR1 is SEHNR and CDR2 is FQNEAQ (reference sequence). This CDR3 contains 17 residues. J was trimmed by 1 base and V by 2 bases; bases with no gene match: 7. CDR3 amino acids: CASSLLSGQETNEKLFF. The CDR3 bases are TGTGCCAGCAGCTTACTTAGTGGACAGGAAACTAATGAAAAACTGTTTTTT.

J is TRBJ1-6 and V is TRBV4-2; D ambiguous. The germline V gene encodes CDR1 LGHNA and CDR2 YNFKEQ. The CDR3 has 15 amino acids. Between the trimmed V and J ends, which lost 1 base and 3 bases, there was a span of 7 bases. The CDR3 region is CASSQATRYNSPLHF. DNA for the CDR3: TGTGCCAGCAGCCAAGCTACTCGCTATAATTCACCCCTCCACTTT.

The rearrangement uses TRBV10-1 and TRBJ2-3; 9 nucleotides line up with TRBD1. V shed 5 bases and J 6 bases; nucleotides not matched to a gene: 12. The germline gives CDR1 WNHNN, CDR2 SYGVQD (reference sequence). The CDR3 has 16 amino acids. CDR3 amino acids: CASSKDPGQGGDTQYF. For the CDR3, the DNA is TGCGCCAGCAGTAAAGACCCGGGACAGGGAGGTGATACGCAGTATTTT.

This chain links TRBV5-1 with TRBJ2-2; possible D gene TRBD2, 6 bases. This CDR3 is 14 amino acids long. V lost 9 bases to trimming and J lost 5 bases, with 17 bases between them. Per the germline V gene, CDR1 is SGHRS and CDR2 is YFSETQ. This CDR3 reads CATGSSGRTGELFF. The DNA for the CDR3 is TGCGCCACCGGGAGCTCTGGGAGGACCGGGGAGCTGTTTTTT.

The rearrangement joins TRBV7-3 to TRBJ2-7; D perhaps matches TRBD2 (5 bases). Germline CDR1 and CDR2: SGHTA and FQGTGA. This CDR3 contains 11 residues. V lost 10 bases, J lost 9 bases, and 16 bases lay in between. The CDR3 DNA sequence: TGTGCCACTTCCGGGGTGGTCGGGCAGTACTTC. Its translation is CATSGVVGQYF. Based on the CDR3 plus reference TRBV7-3 and TRBJ2-7, the full variable domain is GAGVSQTPSNKVTEKGKYVELRCDPISGHTALYWYRQSLGQGPEFLIYFQGTGAADDSGLPNDRFFAVRPEGSVSTLKIQRTERGDSAVYLCATSGVVGQYFGPGTRLTVT.

The V call is TRBV7-2, the J call TRBJ1-1; a possible D gene is TRBD1 (5 bases). With 5 bases removed from V and 4 bases from J, the gap between germline ends came to 14 bases. The germline V gene encodes CDR1 SGHTA and CDR2 FQGNSA. This CDR3 is 14 amino acids long. The CDR3 region is CASSAAQGGTEAFF. For the CDR3, the DNA is TGTGCCAGCAGCGCCGCCCAGGGAGGCACTGAAGCTTTCTTT.

The rearrangement links TRBV7-3 to TRBJ2-6; the match to TRBD2 covers 7 bases. Unmatched junction bases numbered 10, after V lost 8 bases and J lost 3 bases. Germline values: CDR1 SGHTA, CDR2 FQGTGA. The CDR3 contains 16 residues. The CDR3 region is CASANAAGVGANVLTF. Here the CDR3 DNA reads TGTGCCAGCGCAAATGCTGCGGGGGTTGGGGCCAACGTCCTGACTTTC.

The J gene is TRBJ1-6, the V gene TRBV30, with D perhaps matching TRBD1 (6 bases). Germline assignment: CDR1 GTSNPN and CDR2 SVGIG (reference sequence). Trimming left V 1 base short and J 3 bases short, with 10 bases between. The CDR3 covers 15 residues. This CDR3 is CAWSGGGRYNSPLHF. CDR3 nucleotides: TGTGCCTGGAGTGGGGGGGGCCGCTATAATTCACCCCTCCACTTT. Combining the CDR3 with reference TRBV30 and TRBJ1-6 gives the whole variable domain SQTIHQWPATLVQPVGSPLSLECTVEGTSNPNLYWYRQAAGRGLQLLFYSVGIGQISSEVPQNLSASRPQDRQFILSSKKLLLSDSGFYLCAWSGGGRYNSPLHFGNGTRLTVT.

The CDR3 reads CASGDGTRGFEQYF. The CDR3 nucleotides are TGTGCCAGCGGCGACGGGACAAGGGGCTTCGAGCAGTACTTC. The chain employs TRBV13 and TRBJ2-7, with a possible D match to TRBD1 (6 bases). V was pared by 8 bases and J by 6 bases, with 20 bases between. There are 14 residues in the CDR3. Germline CDR1 is PRHDT and CDR2 is FYEKMQ (reference sequence).